The 27 T cell receptor beta chains reported below all come from one sample, sequenced in a study of blood T cells in healthy people across ages. A second about 6 to 12 cycle PCR used barcoded and J-beta primers. Each CDR3 protein gets one entry after TCRdb re-called the 5' RACE reads with MiXCR. The sample holds 450,000 to 700,000 distinct CDR3 sequences, roughly 29% seen once. Sequencing input: blood. Receptors were obtained from a woman between 65 and 79 years old in good health.

The chain couples TRBV6-6 to TRBJ1-5, with 11 bases fitting TRBD1. Germline V gene sequence: CDR1 MNHNY, CDR2 SVGAGI (reference sequence). The V gene end was trimmed by 3 bases and the J gene end by 6 bases; junction bases not matched to a gene: 7. The CDR3 covers 16 residues. CDR3 DNA: TGTGCCAGCAGTTATGGGACAGGGGGGGGTCCTCAGCCCCAGCATTTT. This encodes CASSYGTGGGPQPQHF.

This clonotype occurred a few times. The V and J genes are TRBV25-1 and TRBJ1-2, with 8 nucleotides matching TRBD1. Germline loops: CDR1 MGHDK, CDR2 SYGVNS. Germline trimming cut 8 bases from V and 8 bases from J; bases unmatched to any gene: 10. The CDR3 has 13 amino acids. The DNA for the CDR3 is TGTGCCAGCCGAAGGACAGGGTCCGGGGGCTACACCTTC. Amino acid sequence: CASRRTGSGGYTF.

J is TRBJ2-7 and V is TRBV12-3 or TRBV12-4; the match to TRBD1 covers 7 bases. V gave up 5 bases and J gave up 5 bases; unmatched junction bases: 15. The CDR3 has 16 residues. The CDR3 sequence: CASSPVLDRLRDEQYF. CDR3 coding DNA: TGTGCCAGCAGTCCCGTGTTGGACAGGCTTCGCGACGAGCAGTACTTC.

This clonotype occurred once. The chain has TRBV7-8 and TRBJ2-5; the match to TRBD2 covers 8 bases. Losses at the gene ends were 5 bases for V and 7 bases for J; bases not matched to a gene: 9. CDR3 size: 14 residues. Germline lookup yields CDR1 SGHVS and CDR2 FQNEAQ. CDR3 sequence: CASSRPGLDSTQYF. The DNA of the CDR3 is TGTGCCAGCAGCCGACCGGGACTAGACTCGACCCAGTACTTC.

This rearrangement joins TRBV2 to TRBJ2-1; D is perhaps TRBD2 (7 bases). This CDR3 spans 16 amino acids. The V gene's germline CDR1 is SNHLY and CDR2 FYNNEI. V was shortened by 2 bases and J by 7 bases, with 18 bases between the two germline ends. The CDR3 region has the DNA TGTGCCAGCAGTGAATTCCCGGGGGGCATAGGGAATGAGCAGTTCTTC. Its protein product is CASSEFPGGIGNEQFF.

This clonotype was picked up many times. The chain employs TRBV6-2 or TRBV6-3 and TRBJ2-5; 7 bases map to TRBD1. The CDR3 is 11 residues long. The trim removed 2 bases at V and 11 bases at J, leaving 2 bases unmatched. From germline, CDR1 is MNHEY and CDR2 SVGEGT. This CDR3 is CASSYGGQQYF. The CDR3 coding sequence is TGTGCCAGCAGTTACGGGGGACAGCAGTACTTC.

This chain joins TRBV6-2 or TRBV6-3 and TRBJ1-4; D call uncertain. CDR1 is MNHEY and CDR2 is SVGEGT in the germline V gene. This CDR3 contains 13 residues. V dropped 8 bases and J dropped 3 bases, with 10 bases sitting between them. CDR3 in amino acids: CASGGDPNEKLFF. CDR3 bases: TGTGCCAGCGGAGGAGACCCTAATGAAAAACTGTTTTTT.

This clonotype was observed a handful of times. V gene TRBV29-1 combines with J gene TRBJ1-2, with 10 bases aligning to TRBD1. Germline loops: CDR1 SQVTM, CDR2 ANQGSEA. The CDR3 has 13 residues. V lost 2 bases to trimming and J lost 8 bases; unmatched junction nucleotides: 5. DNA of the CDR3: TGCAGCGTTGAACGGGACAGGGGTGGAGGCTACACCTTC. It specifies CSVERDRGGGYTF.

This clonotype has more than one count but fewer than ten. The chain carries TRBV9 and TRBJ2-1; D not resolved. CDR1 and CDR2 from the germline V gene are SGDLS and YYNGEE. The CDR3 has 11 amino acids. V lost 0 bases to trimming and J lost 7 bases, with 2 bases between them. CDR3 protein: CASSVANEQFF. The CDR3 DNA reads TGTGCCAGCAGCGTAGCAAATGAGCAGTTCTTC. Combining the CDR3 with reference TRBV9 and TRBJ2-1 gives the whole variable domain DSGVTQTPKHLITATGQRVTLRCSPRSGDLSVYWYQQSLDQGLQFLIQYYNGEERAKGNILERFSAQQFPDLHSELNLSSLELGDSALYFCASSVANEQFFGPGTRLTVL.

This clonotype was picked up one time. The chain links TRBV20-1 to TRBJ2-3; TRBD2 aligns across 7 bases. V trimming: 2 bases; J trimming: 3 bases; junction bases outside the gene matches: 5. Germline lookup yields CDR1 DFQATT and CDR2 SNEGSKA (reference sequence). The CDR3 spans 14 residues. CDR3 nucleotide sequence: TGCAGTGCTAGACTAACGGGGGGTACAGATACGCAGTATTTT. It is translated as CSARLTGGTDTQYF.

Remarks on this clonotype: The junction and the germline gene differ at one end; a read error may be behind it. This chain connects TRBV7-9 to TRBJ2-5, with no clear D. This CDR3 comprises 9 residues. Germline CDR1 SEHNR, CDR2 FQNEAQ (reference sequence). CDR3 in amino acids: CASSLDLGF. The CDR3, as DNA: TGTGCCAGCAGCTTAGATTTAGGCTTC. Drawing the rest from reference TRBV7-9 and TRBJ2-5, the complete variable domain is DTGVSQNPRHKITKRGQNVTFRCDPISEHNRLYWYRQTLGQGPEFLTYFQNEAQLEKSRLLSDRFSAERPKGSFSTLEIQRTEQGDSAMYLCASSLDLGFGPGTRLLVL.

V and J are TRBV7-2 and TRBJ2-3; TRBD1 agrees at 7 bases. The V gene's germline CDR1 is SGHTA and CDR2 FQGNSA. The V gene end was trimmed by 4 bases and the J gene end by 8 bases; junction bases not matched to a gene: 12. The CDR3 extends over 15 amino acids. CDR3 nucleotide sequence: TGTGCCAGCAGCTCCCGGGACAGCGGACTTGGTACGCAGTATTTT. Translated: CASSSRDSGLGTQYF.

The chain employs TRBV11-3 and TRBJ2-1; no reliable D call. CDR1 and CDR2 (germline): SGHNT, YENEEA. Trimming cost V 1 base and J 9 bases, with 7 bases left between them. This CDR3 comprises 12 residues. CDR3 DNA sequence: TGTGCCAGCAGCTTAGGGCTTCCTGAGCAGTTCTTC. It yields the protein CASSLGLPEQFF.

The chain is built from TRBV7-2 and TRBJ2-3; D call uncertain. CDR1 SGHTA and CDR2 FQGNSA come from the germline V gene. V lost 0 bases to trimming and J lost 7 bases, with 5 bases between them. The CDR3 is made up of 12 amino acids. In DNA form, the CDR3 reads TGTGCCAGCAGCTTAGCGATGTATACGCAGTATTTT. Amino acids: CASSLAMYTQYF.

The genes are TRBV7-9 and TRBJ2-7, with unresolved D. Germline assignment: CDR1 SEHNR and CDR2 FQNEAQ (reference sequence). V was shortened by 4 bases and J by 7 bases, with 11 bases between the two germline ends. The CDR3 runs to 12 residues. The chain's CDR3 is CASSSKSREQYF. In DNA, the CDR3 is TGTGCCAGCAGCTCCAAGTCAAGGGAGCAGTACTTC. Variable domain in full (rest from reference TRBV7-9 and TRBJ2-7): DTGVSQNPRHKITKRGQNVTFRCDPISEHNRLYWYRQTLGQGPEFLTYFQNEAQLEKSRLLSDRFSAERPKGSFSTLEIQRTEQGDSAMYLCASSSKSREQYFGPGTRLTVT.

This clonotype was counted only a few times. The CDR3 sequence: CASSKAKDDCF. CDR3 bases: TGTGCCAGCAGCAAAGCAAAGGATGACTGCTTC. The V and J genes are TRBV21-1 and TRBJ2-7. TRBV21-1 is designated a pseudogene. This CDR3 has 11 amino acids.

This chain links TRBV21-1 with TRBJ2-7. TRBV21-1 counts as a pseudogene. The CDR3 runs 13 residues. The CDR3, as DNA: TGTGCCGGGAAGCCCAGGATTTCCTACGAGCAGTACTTC. This codes for CAGKPRISYEQYF.

This clonotype was found a few times. V usage is TRBV9 and J usage is TRBJ2-3; maybe TRBD2 (5 bases). The CDR3 is made up of 15 amino acids. The germline V gene encodes CDR1 SGDLS and CDR2 YYNGEE. With 4 bases removed from V and 2 bases from J, the gap between germline ends came to 14 bases. The CDR3 reads CASSPSGILTDTQYF. In DNA form, the CDR3 reads TGTGCCAGCAGCCCTTCCGGGATCCTCACAGATACGCAGTATTTT.

V usage is TRBV6-2 or TRBV6-3 and J usage is TRBJ2-5, with D possibly being TRBD1 (6 bases). The DNA end favors TRBJ2-7, so the J call may be wrong. This CDR3 has 13 residues. The germline V gene has CDR1 MNHEY and CDR2 SVGEGT. This CDR3 is CASSYGQPYEQYF. In DNA form, the CDR3 reads TGTGCCAGCAGTTATGGACAGCCCTACGAGCAGTACTTC.

The chain joins TRBV19 to TRBJ2-5; possibly TRBD2 for D (6 bases). The J call could be wrong; TRBJ2-1 is a better fit for the DNA end. Germline V gives CDR1 LNHDA, CDR2 SQIVND (reference sequence). The CDR3 consists of 18 residues. Written as DNA, the CDR3 is TGTGCCAGTAGTGCCTTAACCGGTTGGCGGGCGCGGGAAGAGACCCAGTTCTTC. As protein: CASSALTGWRAREETQFF.

This clonotype was counted many times. V and J are TRBV10-2 and TRBJ1-1; 7 bases agree with TRBD1. Trimming at V came to 8 bases and at J to 8 bases, leaving 11 bases not matched to a gene. CDR1 is WSHSY and CDR2 is SAAADI in the germline V gene. The CDR3 sequence is 13 residues long. The CDR3 reads CASSAQGRTEAFF. The CDR3 DNA follows: TGCGCCAGCTCAGCACAGGGGAGGACGGAAGCTTTCTTT.

The chain links TRBV5-1 to TRBJ2-7, with 8 bases identical to TRBD2. The CDR3 has 15 residues. Germline V CDR1 and CDR2: SGHRS, YFSETQ. V lost 4 bases and J lost 3; bases outside the gene matches: 9. CDR3: CASSMLAGPNYEQYF. The CDR3 DNA reads as TGCGCCAGCAGCATGTTAGCGGGGCCCAACTACGAGCAGTACTTC.

This clonotype came up a few times. The rearrangement uses TRBV7-2 and TRBJ2-7; D is possibly TRBD2 (6 bases). The CDR3 covers 15 residues. The V gene's germline CDR1 is SGHTA and CDR2 FQGNSA. Deletions cut 3 bases from V and 0 bases from J, with 12 bases between. The CDR3 reads CASSFPGGRSYEQYF. The CDR3 nucleotides are TGTGCCAGCAGCTTTCCCGGGGGACGCTCCTACGAGCAGTACTTC.

The chain is built from TRBV20-1 and TRBJ1-4; the D gene is possibly TRBD1 (6 bases). Looked up from germline, CDR1 is DFQATT and CDR2 is SNEGSKA (reference sequence). CDR3 size: 14 residues. Trimming removed 0 bases from V and 8 bases from J, with 13 bases in between. CDR3 region: CSAREPRDTEKLFF. The CDR3 DNA reads as TGCAGTGCTAGAGAGCCTCGGGACACCGAAAAACTGTTTTTT.

The chain links TRBV24-1 to TRBJ2-7; 7 bases agree with TRBD1. V shed 2 bases and J 6 bases; nucleotides not matched to a gene: 9. The germline V gene has CDR1 KGHDR and CDR2 SFDVKD. The CDR3 totals 15 residues. CDR3 nucleotides: TGTGCCACCAGTGATTCTCGACAGGGAAGTCTCGAGCAGTACTTC. Translated: CATSDSRQGSLEQYF.

This chain uses TRBV7-2 with TRBJ2-3, with 9 bases lining up with TRBD1. V trimming: 4 bases; J trimming: 1 base; junction bases outside the gene matches: 6. The V gene's germline CDR1 is SGHTA and CDR2 FQGNSA. The CDR3 spans 16 residues. CDR3 in amino acids: CASSSRRQGGTDTQYF. CDR3 bases: TGTGCCAGCAGCTCAAGAAGACAGGGGGGCACAGATACGCAGTATTTT.

This clonotype was counted a few times. The rearrangement links TRBV7-2 to TRBJ2-5; 13 positions match TRBD2. Germline V gene sequence: CDR1 SGHTA, CDR2 FQGNSA. The CDR3 consists of 16 residues. Unmatched junction bases numbered 4, after V lost 1 base and J lost 5 bases. CDR3: CASSLETSGGSETQYF. CDR3 bases: TGTGCCAGCAGCTTAGAGACTAGCGGGGGGAGCGAGACCCAGTACTTC.